Following are 13 T cell receptor beta chains from one sample sequenced in a study of cytotoxic CD8 clonotypes in ibrutinib-treated CLL. Data came from immunoSEQ multiplex PCR; TCRdb stores just in-frame clones and leaves some out. The sample carries 150,000 to 200,000 clones, roughly 84% recorded once. The source material was PBMCs, sampled at disease progression, from a patient treated with ibrutinib. These receptors all stem from a human donor with chronic lymphocytic leukemia.

The table lists this clone with a few counts. The chain couples TRBV5-1 to TRBJ2-1, with 8 positions matching TRBD2. J gave up 6 bases and V 5 bases, and 10 bases lay outside the gene matches. Germline V gene data show CDR1 as SGHRS and CDR2 as YFSETQ. CDR3 length equals 15 residues. For the CDR3, the DNA is TGCGCCAGCAGGTTAAGCGGGAGTTACTCCAATGAGCAGTTCTTC. Translating gives CASRLSGSYSNEQFF.

The chain is built from TRBV7-2 and TRBJ1-5; D perhaps matches TRBD1 (5 bases). CDR1 SGHTA and CDR2 FQGNSA come from the germline V gene. This CDR3 has 14 amino acids. V lost 3 bases and J 3 bases, leaving 9 bases between the germline ends. CDR3 DNA: TGTGCCAGCAGCTTCGGCGGGGCCAATCAGCCCCAGCATTTT. It codes for CASSFGGANQPQHF.

V usage is TRBV6-5 and J usage is TRBJ2-7; TRBD1 aligns across 7 bases. Germline V gene sequence: CDR1 MNHEY, CDR2 SVGAGI. After removal of 6 bases from V and 1 base from J, the junction contained 6 bases not matched to a gene. The CDR3 contains 14 residues. The CDR3 loop is CASRRQGGSYEQYF. In nucleotides, the CDR3 is TGTGCCAGCAGAAGACAGGGTGGATCCTACGAGCAGTACTTC.

The V and J genes are TRBV9 and TRBJ2-1; 9 nucleotides match TRBD2. The CDR3 covers 16 residues. Unmatched junction bases numbered 13, after V lost 3 bases and J lost 9 bases. CDR1 is SGDLS and CDR2 is YYNGEE in the germline V gene. CDR3 nucleotides: TGTGCCAGCAGCGAAAGACTAGCGGCGATAGGGGGTGAGCAGTTCTTC. Protein product: CASSERLAAIGGEQFF.

The chain combines TRBV7-2 with TRBJ1-5; no clear D gene. V was clipped by 5 bases and J by 2 bases, with 16 bases between them. Germline CDR1 and CDR2: SGHTA and FQGNSA. The CDR3 totals 16 residues. The CDR3, as DNA: TGTGCCAGCAGCCCCGGTGGTGGGAGACGCAATCAGCCCCAGCATTTT. Translation gives CASSPGGGRRNQPQHF.

The rearrangement joins TRBV27 to TRBJ2-3, with D tentatively TRBD2 (6 bases). CDR3 length equals 14 residues. The V end was cut by 7 bases, the J end by 0 bases, with 11 bases between. In germline, CDR1 is MNHEY, CDR2 SMNVEV (reference sequence). This CDR3 reads CASMGSGSTDTQYF. CDR3 coding DNA: TGTGCCAGCATGGGTAGCGGAAGCACAGATACGCAGTATTTT.

V usage is TRBV7-3 and J usage is TRBJ2-6, with D possibly being TRBD1 or TRBD2 (5 bases each). The V and J ends lost 1 base and 0 bases respectively, with 13 bases between them. The CDR3 extends over 18 amino acids. Germline V lookup: CDR1 SGHTA, CDR2 FQGTGA. The CDR3 bases are TGTGCCAGCAGCTTAATGGGGGAACCCCTCTCTGGGGCCAACGTCCTGACTTTC. It translates to CASSLMGEPLSGANVLTF. Filled out from reference TRBV7-3 and TRBJ2-6, the complete variable domain reads GAGVSQTPSNKVTEKGKYVELRCDPISGHTALYWYRQSLGQGPEFLIYFQGTGAADDSGLPNDRFFAVRPEGSVSTLKIQRTERGDSAVYLCASSLMGEPLSGANVLTFGAGSRLTVL.

The chain carries TRBV7-6 and TRBJ1-4, with TRBD1 as a possible D gene (6 bases). Trimming took 5 bases from V and 5 from J, leaving 15 bases between them. There are 15 residues in the CDR3. Germline V gene lookup returns CDR1 SGHVS and CDR2 FNYEAQ. The CDR3 DNA reads TGTGCCAGCAGCCCGACCCACGACAGGAATGAAAAACTGTTTTTT. Protein product: CASSPTHDRNEKLFF.

The chain links TRBV25-1 to TRBJ1-5, with a tentative D call TRBD1 (5 bases). Germline loops: CDR1 MGHDK, CDR2 SYGVNS. The V gene lost 5 bases and the J gene lost 7 bases, with 15 bases spanning the gap. The CDR3 has 14 residues. In DNA form, the CDR3 reads TGTGCCAGCAGTCTCTCGTTATCAGGGCAGCCCCAGCATTTT. Its translation is CASSLSLSGQPQHF.

The J gene is TRBJ2-5, the V gene TRBV28; 10 nucleotides agree with TRBD2. CDR1 and CDR2 (germline): MDHEN, SYDVKM. There are 16 residues in the CDR3. The ends lost 3 bases at V and 2 bases at J; junction bases unmatched: 6. CDR3 DNA: TGTGCCAGCAGTTTCTCTAGCGGGAGTGGGCAAGAGACCCAGTACTTC. It translates to CASSFSSGSGQETQYF. Drawing the rest from reference TRBV28 and TRBJ2-5, the complete variable domain is DVKVTQSSRYLVKRTGEKVFLECVQDMDHENMFWYRQDPGLGLRLIYFSYDVKMKEKGDIPEGYSVSREKKERFSLILESASTNQTSMYLCASSFSSGSGQETQYFGPGTRLLVL.

The rearrangement joins TRBV19 to TRBJ2-6, with unresolved D. In germline, CDR1 is LNHDA, CDR2 SQIVND (reference sequence). V lost 7 bases, J lost 0 bases, and 7 bases lay in between. This CDR3 comprises 14 residues. CDR3 region: CASTTNSGANVLTF. As DNA, the CDR3 is TGTGCCAGTACTACCAACTCTGGGGCCAACGTCCTGACTTTC.

V gene TRBV11-1 combines with J gene TRBJ1-1; 9 bases agree with TRBD1. CDR3 length equals 14 residues. Germline V lookup: CDR1 SGHAT, CDR2 FQDESV (reference sequence). The V gene end was trimmed by 5 bases and the J gene end by 3 bases; junction bases not matched to a gene: 4. CDR3 DNA sequence: TGTGCCAGCAGCATACAGGGGGCGGACACTGAAGCTTTCTTT. This translates into CASSIQGADTEAFF.

The chain couples TRBV9 to TRBJ2-3, with D possibly called TRBD1 or TRBD2 (5 bases each). The germline V and J ends were trimmed by 5 bases and 0 bases, with 22 bases remaining between them. Looked up from germline, CDR1 is SGDLS and CDR2 is YYNGEE. CDR3 length: 18 residues. CDR3 region: CASRPRELQIRSTDTQYF. CDR3 sequence (DNA): TGTGCCAGCAGGCCCAGGGAGCTACAAATCCGAAGCACAGATACGCAGTATTTT.